The 30 T cell receptor beta chains below all came from one sample that was sequenced in a study of identical twins. TCRdb reprocessed the 5' RACE reads via MiXCR and lists one record per CDR3 protein. The repertoire holds some 330,000 distinct CDR3 sequences, with roughly 9% as singletons. The specimen was naive T cells sorted from blood. The receptors were gathered from a woman aged 45-65 years in good health.

DNA of the CDR3: TGTGCCAGCAGCCAAGACCCGGGACAGAACACTGAAGCTTTCTTT. This encodes CASSQDPGQNTEAFF. J is TRBJ1-1 and V is TRBV3-1; D is perhaps TRBD1 (6 bases). V was pared by 0 bases and J by 1 base, with 9 bases between. Germline V lookup: CDR1 LGHDT, CDR2 YNNKEL (reference sequence). The CDR3 covers 15 residues. Supplemented by reference TRBV3-1 and TRBJ1-1, the full variable domain reads DTAVSQTPKYLVTQMGNDKSIKCEQNLGHDTMYWYKQDSKKFLKIMFSYNNKELIINETVPNRFSPKSPDKAHLNLHINSLELGDSAVYFCASSQDPGQNTEAFFGQGTRLTVV.

J is TRBJ2-7 and V is TRBV5-6, with 11 bases lining up with TRBD1. The CDR3 contains 14 residues. The trim removed 5 bases at V and 4 bases at J, leaving 5 bases unmatched. Germline V CDR1 and CDR2: SGHDT, YYEEEE. The CDR3 loop is CASRRTGGRYEQYF. The CDR3 DNA is TGTGCCAGCAGGCGGACAGGGGGCCGGTACGAGCAGTACTTC.

The table lists this clonotype with a few counts. This chain links TRBV24-1 with TRBJ2-1; no clear D gene. V was cut by 7 bases and J by 5 bases, with 17 bases left in between. The CDR3 is 15 residues long. CDR1 is KGHDR and CDR2 is SFDVKD in the germline V gene. The CDR3 sequence is CATSDLRAYDNEQFF. The CDR3 nucleotides read TGTGCCACCAGCGACCTTCGGGCGTATGACAATGAGCAGTTCTTC.

This clonotype was recorded a few times. The V and J genes are TRBV7-9 and TRBJ2-3; possible D gene TRBD1, 7 bases. Between the trimmed V and J ends, which lost 4 bases and 1 base, there was a span of 12 bases. CDR3 length equals 15 residues. Per germline, CDR1 SEHNR and CDR2 FQNEAQ (reference sequence). CDR3 DNA: TGTGCCAGCAGCTACCAGGGGGGAGGCACAGATACGCAGTATTTT. Encoded protein: CASSYQGGGTDTQYF.

The table lists this clonotype with many counts. V usage is TRBV20-1 and J usage is TRBJ2-3, with D unclear. Trimming pared 3 bases from V and 4 bases from J, leaving 8 bases between. The CDR3 loop spans 12 amino acids. Germline-derived CDR1 and CDR2 are DFQATT and SNEGSKA (reference sequence). CDR3: CSARANPDTQYF. The CDR3 DNA reads TGCAGTGCTAGGGCAAACCCAGATACGCAGTATTTT.

The sample holds many counts of this clonotype. The junction departs from the called germline gene at one end, perhaps through a read error. This chain connects TRBV6-6 to TRBJ1-6; unclear D gene. The CDR3 has 10 amino acids. Germline V gives CDR1 MNHNY, CDR2 SVGAGI (reference sequence). CDR3 amino acids: CARGPTFIAF. DNA for the CDR3: TGTGCCAGAGGGCCCACCTTCATAGCCTTT.

The chain is built from TRBV2 and TRBJ2-3; D gene ambiguous. There are 14 residues in the CDR3. The germline V gene encodes CDR1 SNHLY and CDR2 FYNNEI. V was pared by 2 bases and J by 2 bases, with 8 bases between. CDR3 coding DNA: TGTGCCAGCAGTGAATGGCTCGACACAGATACGCAGTATTTT. It yields the protein CASSEWLDTDTQYF.

This clonotype appeared many times. The gene calls are TRBV29-1 and TRBJ1-1; D is undetermined. Per the germline V gene, CDR1 is SQVTM and CDR2 is ANQGSEA. V was trimmed by 4 bases and J by 4 bases, leaving 4 bases between them. This CDR3 is 10 amino acids long. DNA for the CDR3: TGCAGCGTTGGGGCCACTGAAGCTTTCTTT. Protein: CSVGATEAFF.

In this sample, this clonotype turned up a few times. The chain is built from TRBV18 and TRBJ2-7, with 7 bases aligning to TRBD1. CDR3 length equals 15 residues. CDR1 is KGHSH, CDR2 LQKENI, per germline. Trimming took 5 bases from V and 5 from J; bases not matched to a gene: 12. The CDR3 DNA is TGTGCCAGCTCAGCCCTTACCGGGACAGCCCACGAGCAGTACTTC. Encoded protein: CASSALTGTAHEQYF.

The chain has TRBV9 and TRBJ2-3; no clear D gene. The ends were cut back, 0 bases at V and 0 bases at J, with 5 bases in the middle. Germline V gives CDR1 SGDLS, CDR2 YYNGEE. This CDR3 spans 14 amino acids. The CDR3 DNA is TGTGCCAGCAGCGTAGGGCTGAGCACAGATACGCAGTATTTT. Protein: CASSVGLSTDTQYF.

J is TRBJ2-2 and V is TRBV2; D gene unclear. The CDR3 is made up of 13 amino acids. Trimming shortened V by 8 bases and J by 2 bases, and 9 bases separated the two germline ends. The germline V gene encodes CDR1 SNHLY and CDR2 FYNNEI. The CDR3 here is CASAYSNTGELFF. Here the CDR3 DNA reads TGTGCCAGCGCGTACAGTAACACCGGGGAGCTGTTTTTT.

This clonotype was counted at least ten times. V is TRBV27 and J is TRBJ2-1; no definite D call. Germline V gene sequence: CDR1 MNHEY, CDR2 SMNVEV (reference sequence). This CDR3 is built from 13 residues. The V end lost 0 bases, the J end lost 6 bases, and 6 bases lay between the germline ends. The DNA of the CDR3 is TGTGCCAGCAGTTTATCGCAAACCAATGAGCAGTTCTTC. This gives the protein CASSLSQTNEQFF.

This clonotype occurred a few times. The V call is TRBV27, the J call TRBJ2-1, with D possibly being TRBD2 (7 bases). This CDR3 comprises 15 residues. The germline V gene encodes CDR1 MNHEY and CDR2 SMNVEV (reference sequence). The V gene lost 2 bases and the J gene lost 9 bases, with 17 bases spanning the gap. The CDR3 spells CASSLEFSGGVEQFF. DNA for the CDR3: TGTGCCAGCAGTTTAGAGTTTTCGGGGGGCGTTGAGCAGTTCTTC.

This clonotype occurred a few times. The J gene is TRBJ1-1, the V gene TRBV3-1; TRBD1 agrees at 10 bases. Germline assignment: CDR1 LGHDT and CDR2 YNNKEL (reference sequence). The ends lost 4 bases at V and 11 bases at J; junction bases unmatched: 7. The CDR3 sequence is 13 residues long. CDR3 in amino acids: CASSPSGQGIAFF. The CDR3 DNA follows: TGTGCCAGCAGCCCATCGGGACAGGGGATCGCTTTCTTT.

V usage is TRBV7-2 and J usage is TRBJ2-2; D is ambiguous. CDR3 length: 16 residues. V was trimmed by 5 bases and J by 4 bases, leaving 17 bases between them. Germline V gene data show CDR1 as SGHTA and CDR2 as FQGNSA. As DNA, the CDR3 is TGTGCCAGCAGCCTCAAGCAAGTGGGTAGCACCGGGGAGCTGTTTTTT. Translating gives CASSLKQVGSTGELFF.

The chain employs TRBV9 and TRBJ1-1; D is uncertain. The ends were cut back, 0 bases at V and 1 base at J, with 7 bases in the middle. CDR1 is SGDLS, CDR2 YYNGEE, per germline. The CDR3 is made up of 14 amino acids. The CDR3 loop reads CASSVGHGNTEAFF. The CDR3 nucleotides read TGTGCCAGCAGCGTAGGCCATGGGAACACTGAAGCTTTCTTT. The complete variable domain, with remaining parts taken from reference TRBV9 and TRBJ1-1, reads DSGVTQTPKHLITATGQRVTLRCSPRSGDLSVYWYQQSLDQGLQFLIQYYNGEERAKGNILERFSAQQFPDLHSELNLSSLELGDSALYFCASSVGHGNTEAFFGQGTRLTVV.

This clonotype appeared many times. This chain links TRBV3-1 with TRBJ2-7; D might be TRBD1 or TRBD2, each matching 5 bases. Trimming took 3 bases from V and 3 from J, leaving 21 bases between them. The CDR3 covers 17 residues. Germline assignment: CDR1 LGHDT and CDR2 YNNKEL (reference sequence). CDR3 amino acids: CASSHLGSGRNHYEQYF. CDR3 nucleotides: TGTGCCAGCAGCCACCTCGGTTCGGGGCGGAACCACTACGAGCAGTACTTC.

This clonotype was counted between two and nine times. This chain connects TRBV28 to TRBJ1-5, with D perhaps TRBD1 (6 bases). The CDR3 covers 17 residues. Trimming took 6 bases from V and 0 from J, leaving 18 bases between them. The germline V gene encodes CDR1 MDHEN and CDR2 SYDVKM. This CDR3 is CASRPRLWTVSNQPQHF. The CDR3 DNA reads TGTGCCAGCAGGCCGCGCCTTTGGACAGTTAGCAATCAGCCCCAGCATTTT. Full variable domain (outside the CDR3, taken from reference TRBV28 and TRBJ1-5): DVKVTQSSRYLVKRTGEKVFLECVQDMDHENMFWYRQDPGLGLRLIYFSYDVKMKEKGDIPEGYSVSREKKERFSLILESASTNQTSMYLCASRPRLWTVSNQPQHFGDGTRLSIL.

This clonotype was seen a few times. V usage is TRBV10-3 and J usage is TRBJ2-4, with TRBD2 matching over 8 bases. CDR3 length: 13 residues. Trimming took 6 bases from V and 5 from J; bases not matched to a gene: 3. Germline CDR1 and CDR2: ENHRY and SYGVKD. The CDR3 is CAISPLAENIQYF. The CDR3 DNA sequence: TGTGCCATCAGCCCACTAGCGGAAAACATTCAGTACTTC.

This clonotype was counted only a few times. The CDR3 region has the DNA TGTGCCATCAGTTCGGGTCCCACCGGGGAGCTGTTTTTT. It encodes CAISSGPTGELFF. The chain couples TRBV10-3 to TRBJ2-2, with unresolved D. Trimming removed 5 bases at V and 4 bases at J, with 8 bases between. The germline V gene encodes CDR1 ENHRY and CDR2 SYGVKD. The CDR3 is 13 residues long.

The chain links TRBV5-1 to TRBJ2-6, with D tentatively TRBD1 (5 bases). Trimming pared 5 bases from V and 2 bases from J, leaving 8 bases between. CDR1 and CDR2 (germline): SGHRS, YFSETQ. The CDR3 consists of 14 residues. CDR3 in amino acids: CASREGAGANVLTF. As DNA, the CDR3 is TGCGCCAGCAGGGAAGGGGCTGGGGCCAACGTCCTGACTTTC.

The chain's CDR3 is CASSPVPGSTDTQYF. As DNA, the CDR3 is TGCGCCAGCAGCCCAGTACCGGGTAGCACAGATACGCAGTATTTT. V and J are TRBV5-1 and TRBJ2-3; D call uncertain. This CDR3 contains 15 residues. V was trimmed by 4 bases and J by 0 bases, leaving 12 bases between them. The V gene's germline CDR1 is SGHRS and CDR2 YFSETQ.

The chain recombines TRBV2 with TRBJ2-5; 9 nucleotides agree with TRBD2. Germline trimming cut 6 bases from V and 5 bases from J; bases unmatched to any gene: 7. This CDR3 is 14 amino acids long. Germline V CDR1 and CDR2: SNHLY, FYNNEI. CDR3 sequence (DNA): TGTGCCAGCAGGCGACTAGCGGTGCAGGAGACCCAGTACTTC. Its translation: CASRRLAVQETQYF.

Many counts were recorded for this clonotype. The rearrangement uses TRBV12-3 or TRBV12-4 and TRBJ2-7, with D perhaps TRBD1 (5 bases). CDR3 length equals 14 residues. Between the trimmed V and J ends, which lost 3 bases and 2 bases, there was a span of 11 bases. CDR3 residues: CASSLWQGPYEQYF. In DNA, the CDR3 is TGTGCCAGCAGTTTGTGGCAGGGCCCCTACGAGCAGTACTTC.

The chain has TRBV12-3 or TRBV12-4 and TRBJ2-1; TRBD2 aligns across 9 bases. The length of the CDR3 is 15 residues. Losses at the gene ends were 6 bases for V and 9 bases for J; bases not matched to a gene: 12. For the CDR3, the DNA is TGTGCCAGCAGCCCCCGTCCGCGGGGGGGGAGTGAGCAGTTCTTC. It specifies CASSPRPRGGSEQFF.

V gene TRBV7-9 combines with J gene TRBJ2-5; D may be TRBD1 (6 bases). Looked up from germline, CDR1 is SEHNR and CDR2 is FQNEAQ (reference sequence). V lost 1 base and J 0 bases, leaving 12 bases between the germline ends. The CDR3 contains 16 residues. The CDR3 DNA reads as TGTGCCAGCAGCTTAGAAGGACAGCAATACCAAGAGACCCAGTACTTC. This encodes CASSLEGQQYQETQYF.

The rearrangement uses TRBV7-9 and TRBJ2-2; TRBD1 matches 11 bases. The V gene's germline CDR1 is SEHNR and CDR2 FQNEAQ (reference sequence). CDR3 size: 14 residues. CDR3 residues: CALQDRGLVGELFF. CDR3 bases: TGTGCTCTCCAGGACAGGGGGCTCGTCGGGGAGCTGTTTTTT.

The gene calls are TRBV10-1 and TRBJ1-1, with a weak D call TRBD1 (6 bases). This CDR3 has 15 amino acids. The V and J ends lost 3 bases and 5 bases respectively, with 16 bases between them. From germline, CDR1 is WNHNN and CDR2 SYGVQD (reference sequence). CDR3 sequence (DNA): TGCGCCAGCAGTGACCCAGGGACAATGACTACTGAAGCTTTCTTT. The encoded protein is CASSDPGTMTTEAFF.

In its sample, this clonotype was seen a few times. The chain has TRBV10-3 and TRBJ2-3; TRBD2 matches at 12 bases. The V gene's germline CDR1 is ENHRY and CDR2 SYGVKD. The CDR3 length is 15 residues. Unmatched junction bases numbered 3, after V lost 4 bases and J lost 4 bases. The DNA for the CDR3 is TGTGCCATCAGTGTGACTAGCGGGAGTGCAGATACGCAGTATTTT. Its protein is CAISVTSGSADTQYF.

The rearrangement uses TRBV20-1 and TRBJ1-1; D is possibly TRBD1 (5 bases). Germline CDR1 DFQATT, CDR2 SNEGSKA (reference sequence). CDR3 length equals 13 residues. Trimming pared 5 bases from V and 6 bases from J, leaving 16 bases between. CDR3 sequence (DNA): TGCAGTGCTGATGAGGGGAGCTCGGCTGAAGCTTTCTTT. It codes for CSADEGSSAEAFF.